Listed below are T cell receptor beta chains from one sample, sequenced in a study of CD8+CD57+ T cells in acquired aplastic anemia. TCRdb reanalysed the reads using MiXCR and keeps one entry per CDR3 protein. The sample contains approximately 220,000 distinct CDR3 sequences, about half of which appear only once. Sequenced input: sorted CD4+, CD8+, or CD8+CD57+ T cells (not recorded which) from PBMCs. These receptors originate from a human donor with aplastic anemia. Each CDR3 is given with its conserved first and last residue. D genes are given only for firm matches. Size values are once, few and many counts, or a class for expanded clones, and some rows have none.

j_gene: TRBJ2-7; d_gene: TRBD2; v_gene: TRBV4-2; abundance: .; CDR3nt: TGTGCCAGCAGCCAAGAAGCGGGACTTTACGAGCAGTACTTC; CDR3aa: CASSQEAGLYEQYF
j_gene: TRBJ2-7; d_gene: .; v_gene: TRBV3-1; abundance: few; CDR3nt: TGTGCCAGCAGCCGACCTCGGGGTATCTCCTACGAGCAGTACTTC; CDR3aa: CASSRPRGISYEQYF
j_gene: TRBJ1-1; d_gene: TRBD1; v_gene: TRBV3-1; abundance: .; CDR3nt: TGTGCCAGCAGACGGGACAGACCACCTGAAGCTTTCTTT; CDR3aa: CASRRDRPPEAFF
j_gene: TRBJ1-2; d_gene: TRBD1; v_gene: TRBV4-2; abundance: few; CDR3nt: TGTGCCAGCAGCAGGGACAGGGATGGCTACACCTTC; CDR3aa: CASSRDRDGYTF
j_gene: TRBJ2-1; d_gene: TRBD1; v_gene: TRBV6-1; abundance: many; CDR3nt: TGTGCCAGCAGTCCCCGCAGGGGGCAAAATGAGCAGTTCTTC; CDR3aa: CASSPRRGQNEQFF
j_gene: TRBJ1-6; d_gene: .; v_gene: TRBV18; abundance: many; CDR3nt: TGTGCCAGCTCAGTCGGAACTAATTCACCCCTCCACTTT; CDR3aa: CASSVGTNSPLHF
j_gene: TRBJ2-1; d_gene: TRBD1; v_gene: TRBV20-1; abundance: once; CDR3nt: TGCAGTGCTAGAAACCCGGGACAGGGGGGGTACTACAATGAGCAGTTCTTC; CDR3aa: CSARNPGQGGYYNEQFF
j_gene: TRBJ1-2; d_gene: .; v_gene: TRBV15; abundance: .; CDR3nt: TGTGCCACCAGCAGAGATCAGGCGGGGGCCAACTATGGCTACACCTTC; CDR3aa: CATSRDQAGANYGYTF
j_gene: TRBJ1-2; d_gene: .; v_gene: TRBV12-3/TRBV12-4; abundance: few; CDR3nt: TGTGCCAGCAGTTCCCTCTATGGCTACACCTTC; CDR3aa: CASSSLYGYTF
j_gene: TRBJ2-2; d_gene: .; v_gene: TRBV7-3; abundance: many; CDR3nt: TGTGCCAGCAGCTCCTCCGGGACAAGCACCGGGGAGCTGTTTTTT; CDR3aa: CASSSSGTSTGELFF
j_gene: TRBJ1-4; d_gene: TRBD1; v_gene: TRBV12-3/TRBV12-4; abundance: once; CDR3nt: TGTGCCACCAGTGATCCGGGACAGCCTCAGGAAAAACTGTTTTTT; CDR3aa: CATSDPGQPQEKLFF
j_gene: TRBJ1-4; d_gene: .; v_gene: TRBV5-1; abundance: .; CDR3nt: TGCGCCAGCAGCTTGGGGCAGGACACCACGGTTTATGAAAAACTGTTTTTT; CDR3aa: CASSLGQDTTVYEKLFF
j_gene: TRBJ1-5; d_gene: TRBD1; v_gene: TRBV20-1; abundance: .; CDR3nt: TGCAGTGCTAGGGGACAGGGGAATCAGCCCCAGCATTTT; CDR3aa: CSARGQGNQPQHF
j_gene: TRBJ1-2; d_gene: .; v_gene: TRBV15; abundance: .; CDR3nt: TGTGCCACCAGCAAGGACAGAAACTATGGCTACACCTTC; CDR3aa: CATSKDRNYGYTF
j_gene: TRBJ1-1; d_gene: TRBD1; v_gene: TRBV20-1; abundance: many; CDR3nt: TGCAGTGCTAGAGGGGACAGGGAAATGAACACTGAAGCTTTCTTT; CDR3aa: CSARGDREMNTEAFF
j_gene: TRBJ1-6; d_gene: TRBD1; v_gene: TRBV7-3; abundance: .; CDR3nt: TGTGCCAGCAGCTCTTTGGCAGGGGGATCACCCCTCCACTTT; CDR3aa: CASSSLAGGSPLHF
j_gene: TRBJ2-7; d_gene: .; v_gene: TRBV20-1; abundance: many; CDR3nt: TGCAGTGCTAGACCTACAGGGAGGGAGCAGTACTTC; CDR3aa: CSARPTGREQYF
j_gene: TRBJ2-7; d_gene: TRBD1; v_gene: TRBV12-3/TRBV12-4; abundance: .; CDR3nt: TGTGCCAGCAGTCCGGGACAGGGGGTCGGGCAGTACTTC; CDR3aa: CASSPGQGVGQYF
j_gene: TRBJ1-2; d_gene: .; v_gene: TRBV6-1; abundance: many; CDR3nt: TGTGCCAGCAGGAACCACGCGATGGTGTCTAAATATGGCTACACCTTC; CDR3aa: CASRNHAMVSKYGYTF
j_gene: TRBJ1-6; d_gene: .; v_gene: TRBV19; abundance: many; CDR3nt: TGTGCCAGTAGTCCGACCGCCTCAGGGGTTGTCCACTTT; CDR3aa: CASSPTASGVVHF
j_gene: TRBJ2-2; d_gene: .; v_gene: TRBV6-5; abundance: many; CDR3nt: TGTGCCAGCAGTTACGGGACACTGAACACCGGGGAGCTGTTTTTT; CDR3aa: CASSYGTLNTGELFF
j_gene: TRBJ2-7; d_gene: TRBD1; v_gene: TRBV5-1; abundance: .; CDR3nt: TGCGCCAGCAGCTTGGCATTCCGGGACAGGGCTGACGAGCAGTACTTC; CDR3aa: CASSLAFRDRADEQYF
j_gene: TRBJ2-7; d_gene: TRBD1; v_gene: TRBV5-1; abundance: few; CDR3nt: TGCGCCAGCAGCTTGGCCGGGACAGGGGTTTACGAGCAGTACTTC; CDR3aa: CASSLAGTGVYEQYF
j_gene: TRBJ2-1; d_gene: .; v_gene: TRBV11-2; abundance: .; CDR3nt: TGTGCCAGCAGCCCCACCGCTCGACGAAGCTTCTCCTACAATGAGCAGTTCTTC; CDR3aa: CASSPTARRSFSYNEQFF
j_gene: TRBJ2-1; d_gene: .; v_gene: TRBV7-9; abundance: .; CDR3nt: TGTGCCAGCAGCTTCGGGTCCTCAAGGGGCAATGAGCAGTTCTTC; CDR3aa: CASSFGSSRGNEQFF
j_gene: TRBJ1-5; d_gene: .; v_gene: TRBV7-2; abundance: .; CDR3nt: TGTGCCAGCAGCTCCGCAGGGCTGCCCCAGCATTTT; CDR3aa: CASSSAGLPQHF
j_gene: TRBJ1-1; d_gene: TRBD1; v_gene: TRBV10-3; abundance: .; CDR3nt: TGTGCCATCAGTCCCAGGGGGGCAGTGACGACCACTGAAGCTTTCTTT; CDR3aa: CAISPRGAVTTTEAFF
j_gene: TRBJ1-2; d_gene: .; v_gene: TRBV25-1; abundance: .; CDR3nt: TGTGCCAGCAGTGAAATCGGGTATAACTATGGCTACACCTTC; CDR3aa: CASSEIGYNYGYTF
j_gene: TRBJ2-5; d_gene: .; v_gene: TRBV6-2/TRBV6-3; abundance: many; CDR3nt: TGTGCCAGCAGGAAGGGGAGCCCAGAGACCCAGTACTTC; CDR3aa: CASRKGSPETQYF
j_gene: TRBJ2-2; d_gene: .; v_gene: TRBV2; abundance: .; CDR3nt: TGTGCCAGCAGTGTCGGGCAGGACACCGGGGAGCTGTTTTTT; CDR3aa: CASSVGQDTGELFF
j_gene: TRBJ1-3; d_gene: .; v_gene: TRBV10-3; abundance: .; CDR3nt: TGTGCCATGGGACAAAACACCATATATTTT; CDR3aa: CAMGQNTIYF
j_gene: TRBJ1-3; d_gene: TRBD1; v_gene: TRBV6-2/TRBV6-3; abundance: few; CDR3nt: TGTGCCAGCACTGACCGGGACAGCCTCTCTGGAAACACCATATATTTT; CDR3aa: CASTDRDSLSGNTIYF
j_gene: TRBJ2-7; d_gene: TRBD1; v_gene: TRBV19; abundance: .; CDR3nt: TGTGCCAGTACCGGGACAGGCGAGCAGTACTTC; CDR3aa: CASTGTGEQYF
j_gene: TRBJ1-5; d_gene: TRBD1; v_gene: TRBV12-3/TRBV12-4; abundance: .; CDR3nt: TGTGCCAGCAGCTCTTACCCGATCCGCGCCAGGGGGCGCGTTCAGCCCCAGCATTTT; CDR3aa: CASSSYPIRARGRVQPQHF
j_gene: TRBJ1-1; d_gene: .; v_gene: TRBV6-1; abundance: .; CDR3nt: TGTGCCAGCAGGCCAGGGTTGCTCAACACTGAAGCTTTCTTT; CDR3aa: CASRPGLLNTEAFF
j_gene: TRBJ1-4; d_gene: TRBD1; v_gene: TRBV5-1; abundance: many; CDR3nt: TGCGCCAGCAGCTCGACAGGGGGCTTTGCAACTAATGAAAAACTGTTTTTT; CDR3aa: CASSSTGGFATNEKLFF
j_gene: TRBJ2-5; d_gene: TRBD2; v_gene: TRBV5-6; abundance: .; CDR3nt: TGTGCCAGCAGCTTTTTGCTAGCGGGGTGGCAAGAGACCCAGTACTTC; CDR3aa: CASSFLLAGWQETQYF
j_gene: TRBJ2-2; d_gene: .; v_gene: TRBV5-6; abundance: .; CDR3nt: TGTGCCAGCAAATACACGGGGGGCAGGGAGCTGTTTTTT; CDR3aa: CASKYTGGRELFF
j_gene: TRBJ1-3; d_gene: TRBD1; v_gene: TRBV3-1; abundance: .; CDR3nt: TGTGCCAGCAGTAGGACAGGGGGCCCGGTGGCTGGAAACACCATATATTTT; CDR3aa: CASSRTGGPVAGNTIYF
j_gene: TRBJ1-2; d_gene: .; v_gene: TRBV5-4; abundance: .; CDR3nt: TGTGCCAGCAGCCTAACTTTGACAGGTTCAAGTGGCTACACCTTC; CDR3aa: CASSLTLTGSSGYTF
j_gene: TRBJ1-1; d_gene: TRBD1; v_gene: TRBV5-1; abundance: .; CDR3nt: TGCGCCAGCAGCTTGGGGGGACAGGGGGCCACCAGGACTGAAGCTTTCTTT; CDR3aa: CASSLGGQGATRTEAFF
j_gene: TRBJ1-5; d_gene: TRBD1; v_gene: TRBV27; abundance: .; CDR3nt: TGTGCCAGCAGTTTCGACAGGGAGGGGCAGCCCCAGCATTTT; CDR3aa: CASSFDREGQPQHF
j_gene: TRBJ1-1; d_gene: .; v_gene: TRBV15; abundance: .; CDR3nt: TGTGCCACCAGCAGATTGATGAACACTGAAGCTTTCTTT; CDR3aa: CATSRLMNTEAFF